This T cell receptor beta chain originates from a study of early T cells in non-severe SARS-CoV-2 infection. TCRdb called the 5' RACE reads again in MiXCR, with one record for every CDR3 protein. This table holds around 59,000 distinct CDR3 sequences, more than 8.5% found once. After removal of 3 bases from V and 3 bases from J, the junction contained 5 bases not matched to a gene. Germline loops: CDR1 SGDLS, CDR2 YYNGEE. CDR3 length: 16 residues. Material: whole blood. The gene calls are TRBV9 and TRBJ2-3; 12 nucleotides align to TRBD2. The sequence was collected from an adult who was a healthcare worker with PCR-confirmed SARS-CoV-2 infection or an uninfected control (not recorded which). The CDR3 sequence: CASSAHLAGGTDTQYF. The DNA for the CDR3 is TGTGCCAGCAGCGCCCACCTAGCGGGAGGGACAGATACGCAGTATTTT.